These 20 T cell receptor beta chains were sequenced from one sample in a study of naive and memory T cell subsets. The library had UMIs added by 3' ligation of an oligonucleotide to TCR cDNA. Ligated cDNA underwent four rounds of PCR with nested alpha and beta constant region primers and SP2. Via MiXCR, TCRdb re-called the 5' RACE reads, giving one row per CDR3 protein. The sample gives around 48,000 distinct CDR3 sequences, approximately 4.8% of which show up once; around 0.84% is in the top ten. These receptor sequences come from a female donor in good health.

In this sample, this clonotype turned up many times. The V gene is TRBV28, the J gene TRBJ1-2; possibly TRBD1 for D (5 bases). The V gene lost 0 bases and the J gene lost 0 bases, with 8 bases spanning the gap. The CDR3 has 15 residues. The germline gives CDR1 MDHEN, CDR2 SYDVKM. CDR3 protein: CASSLWRGSNYGYTF. In nucleotides, the CDR3 is TGTGCCAGCAGTTTATGGAGGGGATCTAACTATGGCTACACCTTC.

This clonotype was seen more than once but under ten times. This chain joins TRBV7-8 and TRBJ2-3, with 8 bases lining up with TRBD2. This CDR3 has 14 amino acids. V shed 10 bases and J 2 bases; nucleotides not matched to a gene: 8. Germline loops: CDR1 SGHVS, CDR2 FQNEAQ. CDR3 protein: CAIDSGTSTDTQYF. CDR3 coding DNA: TGTGCCATAGATAGCGGGACTTCCACAGATACGCAGTATTTT.

This chain joins TRBV14 and TRBJ2-2; D uncertain. Germline V CDR1 and CDR2: SGHDN, FVKESK. V dropped 3 bases and J dropped 6 bases, with 11 bases sitting between them. This CDR3 comprises 14 residues. The CDR3 loop is CASSQTFLPGELFF. CDR3 nucleotide sequence: TGTGCCAGCAGCCAGACCTTTCTTCCCGGGGAGCTGTTTTTT.

In this sample, this clonotype turned up many times. This chain joins TRBV20-1 and TRBJ2-5, with unresolved D. The CDR3 covers 12 residues. Germline assignment: CDR1 DFQATT and CDR2 SNEGSKA (reference sequence). V was shortened by 0 bases and J by 5 bases, with 7 bases between the two germline ends. The CDR3, as DNA: TGCAGTGCTAGAGAGGCTTGGGAGACCCAGTACTTC. Translation: CSAREAWETQYF.

This clonotype was seen ten or more times. The conserved closing phenylalanine or tryptophan is absent in this CDR3, likely reflecting a read error. Because the CDR3's place on the DNA is in doubt, the DNA is left out and the CDR3 is given as listed by TCRdb. V usage is TRBV7-2 and J usage is TRBJ2-7; TRBD2, as called in the table, went unchecked against the DNA. In germline, CDR1 is SGHTA, CDR2 FQGNSA. The CDR3 has 11 amino acids, counting both end residues. CDR3: CASSSLLYGVE.

This clonotype was observed at least ten times. V usage is TRBV7-2 and J usage is TRBJ2-2, with a possible D match to TRBD1 (5 bases). V was trimmed by 2 bases and J by 4 bases, leaving 11 bases between them. Germline CDR1 reads SGHTA; CDR2 reads FQGNSA. The CDR3 extends over 15 amino acids. As DNA, the CDR3 is TGTGCCAGCAGCTTAAACAGGATACCCACCGGGGAGCTGTTTTTT. This gives the protein CASSLNRIPTGELFF. The variable domain in full, with the rest retrieved from reference TRBV7-2 and TRBJ2-2, is GAGVSQSPSNKVTEKGKDVELRCDPISGHTALYWYRQSLGQGLEFLIYFQGNSAPDKSGLPSDRFSAERTGGSVSTLTIQRTQQEDSAVYLCASSLNRIPTGELFFGEGSRLTVL.

This clonotype was observed at least ten times. The chain carries TRBV6-6 and TRBJ1-3; D unclear. Germline V gene sequence: CDR1 MNHNY, CDR2 SVGAGI (reference sequence). CDR3 size: 15 residues. V lost 0 bases and J 2 bases, leaving 8 bases between the germline ends. The CDR3 reads CASSYSGETGNTIYF. The CDR3 DNA reads as TGTGCCAGCAGTTACTCTGGCGAAACTGGAAACACCATATATTTT.

The J gene is TRBJ2-7, the V gene TRBV6-5, with D unclear. The CDR3 length is 12 residues. Germline-derived CDR1 and CDR2 are MNHEY and SVGAGI. Deletions cut 8 bases from V and 4 bases from J, with 12 bases between. CDR3 amino acids: CASRSYRYEQYF. CDR3 bases: TGTGCCAGCCGATCATACCGTTACGAGCAGTACTTC.

This clonotype was counted between two and nine times. This chain links TRBV28 with TRBJ2-1; D call uncertain. Deletions cut 8 bases from V and 8 bases from J, with 10 bases between. Germline V gene sequence: CDR1 MDHEN, CDR2 SYDVKM. The CDR3 sequence is 11 residues long. The CDR3 sequence is CASSKGDEQFF. The CDR3 coding sequence is TGTGCCAGCTCGAAGGGCGATGAGCAGTTCTTC.

This clonotype was observed a handful of times. The V call is TRBV27, the J call TRBJ1-5; TRBD1 matches at 11 bases. CDR1 MNHEY and CDR2 SMNVEV come from the germline V gene (reference sequence). The CDR3 runs to 15 residues. V lost 1 base to trimming and J lost 5 bases; unmatched junction nucleotides: 1. The CDR3 sequence is CASSLWGQGDQPQHF. DNA for the CDR3: TGTGCCAGCAGTTTATGGGGACAGGGGGATCAGCCCCAGCATTTT.

This clonotype was picked up many times. The chain joins TRBV29-1 to TRBJ1-1; D uncertain. V gave up 7 bases and J gave up 5 bases, with 14 bases separating them. Germline CDR1 is SQVTM and CDR2 is ANQGSEA. This CDR3 region has 12 residues. CDR3 protein: CSGQPARTEAFF. CDR3 sequence (DNA): TGCAGCGGTCAACCAGCGAGGACTGAAGCTTTCTTT.

This clonotype was seen many times. This chain connects TRBV5-4 to TRBJ2-7; 12 positions agree with TRBD2. CDR1 SGHNT and CDR2 YYREEE come from the germline V gene (reference sequence). J lost 2 bases, V lost 2 bases, and 11 bases had no gene match. The CDR3 length is 18 residues. The CDR3 sequence: CASSLTLRTSGIPYEQYF. CDR3 DNA sequence: TGTGCCAGCAGCTTAACTCTTAGGACTAGCGGGATTCCCTACGAGCAGTACTTC. Full variable domain (remainder filled in from reference TRBV5-4 and TRBJ2-7): ETGVTQSPTHLIKTRGQQVTLRCSSQSGHNTVSWYQQALGQGPQFIFQYYREEENGRGNFPPRFSGLQFPNYSSELNVNALELDDSALYLCASSLTLRTSGIPYEQYFGPGTRLTVT.

This clonotype was counted many times. The V gene is TRBV28, the J gene TRBJ2-1; D is unresolved. The CDR3 is 11 amino acids. V lost 4 bases, J lost 13 bases, and 11 bases lay in between. The germline gives CDR1 MDHEN, CDR2 SYDVKM. The DNA for the CDR3 is TGTGCCAGCAGTTCCACCTTGGGCCAGTTCTTC. Translated: CASSSTLGQFF. The variable domain in full, completed from reference TRBV28 and TRBJ2-1, reads DVKVTQSSRYLVKRTGEKVFLECVQDMDHENMFWYRQDPGLGLRLIYFSYDVKMKEKGDIPEGYSVSREKKERFSLILESASTNQTSMYLCASSSTLGQFFGPGTRLTVL.

The sample holds many counts of this clonotype. V is TRBV28 and J is TRBJ1-2; 8 nucleotides align to TRBD1. V lost 9 bases, J lost 8 bases, and 8 bases stayed unmatched. CDR1 and CDR2 (germline): MDHEN, SYDVKM. The CDR3 runs 12 residues. CDR3 sequence: CASLTGGSGYTF. The DNA for the CDR3 is TGTGCCAGTTTAACAGGGGGAAGCGGCTACACCTTC.

This clonotype was counted many times. This chain uses TRBV11-2 with TRBJ2-7; D remains ambiguous. The CDR3 is made up of 15 amino acids. V was cut by 5 bases and J by 0 bases, with 14 bases left in between. Germline CDR1 reads SGHAT; CDR2 reads FQNNGV. The CDR3 is CASSLQLRSSYEQYF. The CDR3 DNA reads as TGTGCCAGCAGCCTACAGCTAAGAAGCTCCTACGAGCAGTACTTC. Drawing the rest from reference TRBV11-2 and TRBJ2-7, the complete variable domain is EAGVAQSPRYKIIEKRQSVAFWCNPISGHATLYWYQQILGQGPKLLIQFQNNGVVDDSQLPKDRFSAERLKGVDSTLKIQPAKLEDSAVYLCASSLQLRSSYEQYFGPGTRLTVT.

The CDR3 reads CASSLDGRNEQFF. The CDR3 DNA reads TGTGCCAGCAGCCTTGACGGGCGCAATGAGCAGTTCTTC. This sequence joins TRBV28 and TRBJ2-1; D uncertain. V lost 6 bases and J lost 6, with 12 bases in between. This CDR3 comprises 13 residues. The germline V gene encodes CDR1 MDHEN and CDR2 SYDVKM. Based on the CDR3 plus reference TRBV28 and TRBJ2-1, the full variable domain is DVKVTQSSRYLVKRTGEKVFLECVQDMDHENMFWYRQDPGLGLRLIYFSYDVKMKEKGDIPEGYSVSREKKERFSLILESASTNQTSMYLCASSLDGRNEQFFGPGTRLTVL.

This clonotype has a count of ten or more. This chain uses TRBV12-3 or TRBV12-4 with TRBJ2-5; D unclear. This CDR3 region has 11 residues. V was clipped by 1 base and J by 8 bases, with 5 bases between them. The CDR3 is CASSLDDTQYF. CDR3 bases: TGTGCCAGCAGTTTAGACGACACCCAGTACTTC.

This clonotype showed up many times. The CDR3 nucleotides read TGTGCCAGCAACTCCCGGAGAGGGAACGCCAATCAGCCCCAGCATTTT. This encodes CASNSRRGNANQPQHF. This rearrangement joins TRBV28 to TRBJ1-5; D is unresolved. V dropped 7 bases and J dropped 3 bases, with 19 bases sitting between them. The V gene's germline CDR1 is MDHEN and CDR2 SYDVKM. CDR3 length: 16 residues. The full variable domain, rest sourced from reference TRBV28 and TRBJ1-5, is DVKVTQSSRYLVKRTGEKVFLECVQDMDHENMFWYRQDPGLGLRLIYFSYDVKMKEKGDIPEGYSVSREKKERFSLILESASTNQTSMYLCASNSRRGNANQPQHFGDGTRLSIL.

There are a few counts of this clonotype. The chain carries TRBV29-1 and TRBJ1-6, with 10 bases fitting TRBD1. Trimming removed 6 bases from V and 10 bases from J; junction bases left unmatched: 3. Germline CDR1 is SQVTM and CDR2 is ANQGSEA. The CDR3 runs to 12 residues. CDR3 sequence (DNA): TGCAGCGTCGGGACAGGGGAATCACCCCTCCACTTT. It yields the protein CSVGTGESPLHF.

This clonotype occurred many times. The rearrangement links TRBV10-3 to TRBJ2-7, with 13 bases fitting TRBD2. Germline loops: CDR1 ENHRY, CDR2 SYGVKD. Trimming took 10 bases from V and 2 from J; bases not matched to a gene: 5. This CDR3 spans 14 amino acids. The CDR3 reads CATAGLAGAYEQYF. The CDR3 DNA follows: TGTGCCACCGCCGGACTAGCGGGGGCCTACGAGCAGTACTTC.